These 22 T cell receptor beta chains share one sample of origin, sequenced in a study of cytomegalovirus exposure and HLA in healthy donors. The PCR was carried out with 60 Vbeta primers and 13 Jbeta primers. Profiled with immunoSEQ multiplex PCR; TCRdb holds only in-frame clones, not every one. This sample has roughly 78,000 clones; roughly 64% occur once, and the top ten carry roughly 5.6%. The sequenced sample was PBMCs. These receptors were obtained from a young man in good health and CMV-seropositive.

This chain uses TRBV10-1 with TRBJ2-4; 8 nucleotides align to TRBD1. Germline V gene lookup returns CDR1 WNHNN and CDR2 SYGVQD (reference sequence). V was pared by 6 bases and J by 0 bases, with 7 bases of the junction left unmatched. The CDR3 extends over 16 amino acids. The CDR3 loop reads CASSTGQGIAKNIQYF. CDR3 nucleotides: TGCGCCAGCAGCACCGGACAGGGTATAGCCAAAAACATTCAGTACTTC.

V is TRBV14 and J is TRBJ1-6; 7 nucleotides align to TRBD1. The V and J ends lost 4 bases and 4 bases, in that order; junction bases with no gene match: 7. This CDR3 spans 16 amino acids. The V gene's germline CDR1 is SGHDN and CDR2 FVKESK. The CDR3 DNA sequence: TGTGCCAGCAGCCTTTACAGGGGTAGGTATAATTCACCCCTCCACTTT. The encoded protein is CASSLYRGRYNSPLHF.

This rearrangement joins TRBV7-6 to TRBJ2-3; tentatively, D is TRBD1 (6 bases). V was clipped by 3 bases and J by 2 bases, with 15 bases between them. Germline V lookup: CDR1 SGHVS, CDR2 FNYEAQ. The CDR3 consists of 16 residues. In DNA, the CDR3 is TGTGCCAGCAGCTTCGTTCTAGGGGGAAACACAGATACGCAGTATTTT. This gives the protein CASSFVLGGNTDTQYF.

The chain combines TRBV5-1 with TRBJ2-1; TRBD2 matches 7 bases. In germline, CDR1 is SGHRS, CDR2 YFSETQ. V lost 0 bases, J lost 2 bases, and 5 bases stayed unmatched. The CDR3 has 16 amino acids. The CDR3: CASSLAKRGAYNEQFF. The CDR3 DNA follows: TGCGCCAGCAGCTTGGCCAAGCGGGGAGCCTACAATGAGCAGTTCTTC.

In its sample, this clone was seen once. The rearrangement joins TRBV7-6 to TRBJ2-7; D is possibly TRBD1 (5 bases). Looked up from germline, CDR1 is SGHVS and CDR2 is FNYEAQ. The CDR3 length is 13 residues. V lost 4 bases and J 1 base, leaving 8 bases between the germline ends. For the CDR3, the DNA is TGTGCCAGCAGCTCGACAGTTTCCTACGAGCAGTACTTC. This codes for CASSSTVSYEQYF.

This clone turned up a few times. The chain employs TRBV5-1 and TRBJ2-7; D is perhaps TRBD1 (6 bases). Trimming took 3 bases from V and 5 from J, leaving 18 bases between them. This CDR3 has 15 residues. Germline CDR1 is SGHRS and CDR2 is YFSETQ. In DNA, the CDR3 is TGCGCCAGCAGCTCTGACGGCCGGACAGCAGACGAGCAGTACTTC. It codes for CASSSDGRTADEQYF.

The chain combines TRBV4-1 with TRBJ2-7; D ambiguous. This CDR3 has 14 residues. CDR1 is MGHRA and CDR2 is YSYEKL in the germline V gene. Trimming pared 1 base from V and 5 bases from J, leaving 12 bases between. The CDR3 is CASSQVARVHEQYF. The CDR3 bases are TGCGCCAGCAGCCAAGTTGCACGGGTCCACGAGCAGTACTTC.

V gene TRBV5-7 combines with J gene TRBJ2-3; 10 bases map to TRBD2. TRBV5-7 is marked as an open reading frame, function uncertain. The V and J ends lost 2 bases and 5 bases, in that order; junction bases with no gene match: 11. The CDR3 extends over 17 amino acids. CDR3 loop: CASSLRESGRAVDTQYF. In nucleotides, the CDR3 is TGTGCCAGCAGCTTAAGGGAGAGCGGGAGGGCCGTAGATACGCAGTATTTT.

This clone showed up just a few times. The CDR3 region is CASSQTRVHHEQYF. The CDR3 DNA sequence: TGTGCCAGCAGTCAGACTAGGGTGCATCACGAGCAGTACTTC. The V and J genes are TRBV6-5 and TRBJ2-7; TRBD2 is a possible D gene (6 bases). V was pared by 5 bases and J by 5 bases, with 16 bases between. Germline V gene sequence: CDR1 MNHEY, CDR2 SVGAGI. The CDR3 is 14 residues long.

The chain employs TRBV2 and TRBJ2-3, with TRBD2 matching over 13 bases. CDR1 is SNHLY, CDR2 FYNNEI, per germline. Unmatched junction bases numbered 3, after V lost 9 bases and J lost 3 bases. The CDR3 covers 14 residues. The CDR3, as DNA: TGTGCCAGTTCGACTAGCGGGGGGACAGATACGCAGTATTTT. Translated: CASSTSGGTDTQYF.

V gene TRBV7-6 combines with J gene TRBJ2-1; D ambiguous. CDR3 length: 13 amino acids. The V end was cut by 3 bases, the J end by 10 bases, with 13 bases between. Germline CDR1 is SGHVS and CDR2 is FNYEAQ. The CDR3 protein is CASSLLSSSEQFF. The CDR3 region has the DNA TGTGCCAGCAGCTTGCTCTCATCAAGCGAGCAGTTCTTC. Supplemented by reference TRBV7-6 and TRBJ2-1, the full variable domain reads GAGVSQSPRYKVTKRGQDVALRCDPISGHVSLYWYRQALGQGPEFLTYFNYEAQQDKSGLPNDRFSAERPEGSISTLTIQRTEQRDSAMYRCASSLLSSSEQFFGPGTRLTVL.

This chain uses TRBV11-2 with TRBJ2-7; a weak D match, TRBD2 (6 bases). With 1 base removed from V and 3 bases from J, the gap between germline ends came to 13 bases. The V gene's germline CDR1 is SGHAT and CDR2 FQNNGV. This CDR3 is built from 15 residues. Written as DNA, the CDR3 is TGTGCCAGCAGCTTAGCTAATTCCGGGGGCTACGAGCAGTACTTC. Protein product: CASSLANSGGYEQYF.

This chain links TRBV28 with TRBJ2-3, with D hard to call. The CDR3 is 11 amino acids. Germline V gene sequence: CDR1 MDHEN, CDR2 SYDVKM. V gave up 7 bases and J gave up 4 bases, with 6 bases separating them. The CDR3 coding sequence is TGTGCCAGCAACGGAGCAGATACGCAGTATTTT. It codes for CASNGADTQYF.

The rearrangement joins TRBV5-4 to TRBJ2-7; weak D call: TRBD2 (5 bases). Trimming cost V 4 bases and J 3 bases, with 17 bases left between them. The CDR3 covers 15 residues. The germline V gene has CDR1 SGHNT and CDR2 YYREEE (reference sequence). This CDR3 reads CASSPGSLGSYEQYF. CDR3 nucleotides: TGTGCCAGCAGCCCGGGGTCCCTAGGCAGCTACGAGCAGTACTTC.

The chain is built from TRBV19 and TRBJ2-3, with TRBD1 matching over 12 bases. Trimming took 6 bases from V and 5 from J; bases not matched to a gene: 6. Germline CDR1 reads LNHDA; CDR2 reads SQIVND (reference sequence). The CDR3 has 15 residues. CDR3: CASRKGQGAGDTQYF. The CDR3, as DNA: TGTGCCAGTAGGAAGGGACAGGGGGCAGGAGATACGCAGTATTTT.

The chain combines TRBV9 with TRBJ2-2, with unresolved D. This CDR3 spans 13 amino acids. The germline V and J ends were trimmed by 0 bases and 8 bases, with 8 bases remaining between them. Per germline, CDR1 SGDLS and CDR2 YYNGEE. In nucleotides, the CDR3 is TGTGCCAGCAGCGTAGGACCAGGTGGGGAGCTGTTTTTT. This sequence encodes CASSVGPGGELFF.

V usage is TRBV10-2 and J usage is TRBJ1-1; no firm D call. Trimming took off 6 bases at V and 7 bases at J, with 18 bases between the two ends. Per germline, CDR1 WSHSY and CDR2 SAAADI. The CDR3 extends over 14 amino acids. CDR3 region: CASRVARGSFEAFF. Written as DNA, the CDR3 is TGCGCCAGCAGAGTGGCACGGGGATCGTTTGAAGCTTTCTTT.

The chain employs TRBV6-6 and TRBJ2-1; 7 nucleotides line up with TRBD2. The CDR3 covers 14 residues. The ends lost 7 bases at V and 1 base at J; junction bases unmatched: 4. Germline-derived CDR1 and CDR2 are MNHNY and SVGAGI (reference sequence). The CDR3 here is CASNRGESYNEQFF. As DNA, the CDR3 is TGTGCCAGCAACCGGGGGGAGTCCTACAATGAGCAGTTCTTC.

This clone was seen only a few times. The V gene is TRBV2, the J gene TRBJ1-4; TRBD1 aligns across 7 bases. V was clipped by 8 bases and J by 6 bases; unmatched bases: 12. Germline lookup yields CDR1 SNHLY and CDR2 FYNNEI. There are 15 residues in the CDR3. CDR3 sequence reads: CASLQEGAGYEKLFF. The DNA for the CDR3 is TGTGCCAGCCTACAGGAGGGGGCCGGGTATGAAAAACTGTTTTTT. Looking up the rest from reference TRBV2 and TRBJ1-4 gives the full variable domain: EPEVTQTPSHQVTQMGQEVILRCVPISNHLYFYWYRQILGQKVEFLVSFYNNEISEKSEIFDDQFSVERPDGSNFTLKIRSTKLEDSAMYFCASLQEGAGYEKLFFGSGTQLSVL.

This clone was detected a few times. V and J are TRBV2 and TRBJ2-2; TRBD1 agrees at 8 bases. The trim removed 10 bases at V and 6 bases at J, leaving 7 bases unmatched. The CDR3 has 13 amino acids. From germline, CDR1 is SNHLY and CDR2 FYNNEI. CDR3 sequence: CATVRGRSGELFF. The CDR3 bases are TGTGCCACAGTCAGGGGGCGGTCCGGGGAGCTGTTTTTT.

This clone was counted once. As DNA, the CDR3 is TGCGCCACCGGAACTGGGGGCGAGACCCAGTACTTC. It yields the protein CATGTGGETQYF. The chain couples TRBV23-1 to TRBJ2-5; a possible D gene is TRBD1 (6 bases). TRBV23-1 is identified as an open reading frame with a role that is uncertain. Trimming left V 10 bases short and J 5 bases short, with 14 bases between. CDR3 length: 12 residues.

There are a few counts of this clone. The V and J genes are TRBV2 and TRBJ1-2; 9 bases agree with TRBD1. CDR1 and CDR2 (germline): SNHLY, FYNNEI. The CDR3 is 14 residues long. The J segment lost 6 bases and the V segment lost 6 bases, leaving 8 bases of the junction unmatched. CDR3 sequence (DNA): TGTGCCAGCAGCATCATACAGGGGGCGAATGGCTACACCTTC. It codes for CASSIIQGANGYTF.